This passage covers 10 T cell receptor beta chains from one sample sequenced in a study of OX40 agonist ivuxolimab in advanced cancers. Using immunoSEQ multiplex PCR, the repertoire was profiled, and TCRdb retains in-frame clones only, with some absent. The repertoire holds tens of thousands of clones, with under 90% as singletons. This material consisted of CD4+ or CD8+ T cells sorted from blood, taken in a trial of the OX40 agonist ivuxolimab. These receptor sequences come from an adult with an advanced solid tumor such as melanoma, head and neck, liver or kidney cancer.

The chain carries TRBV7-3 and TRBJ2-2, with D uncertain. CDR1 is SGHTA, CDR2 FQGTGA, per germline. Trimming removed 6 bases from V and 2 bases from J, with 13 bases in between. The CDR3 runs to 15 residues. In nucleotides, the CDR3 is TGTGCCAGCAGGCCCCCGGGCTCCAACACCGGGGAGCTGTTTTTT. Translating gives CASRPPGSNTGELFF.

This chain links TRBV6-7 with TRBJ2-7; 12 bases are a match to TRBD1. TRBV6-7 falls under the ORF class, with uncertain function. V gave up 4 bases and J gave up 1 base; unmatched junction bases: 14. The CDR3 runs to 19 residues. The CDR3 loop reads CASSSPRDRGRLISYEQYF. Written as DNA, the CDR3 is TGTGCCAGCAGTTCGCCACGGGACAGGGGGCGACTAATATCCTACGAGCAGTACTTC.

The rearrangement joins TRBV18 to TRBJ2-7; possibly TRBD1 for D (5 bases). Trimming removed 2 bases from V and 3 bases from J, with 5 bases in between. Germline CDR1 KGHSH, CDR2 LQKENI. This CDR3 is built from 12 residues. The CDR3 nucleotides are TGTGCCAGCTCACCAGACAGCTACGAGCAGTACTTC. Translated, it gives CASSPDSYEQYF.

The chain combines TRBV2 with TRBJ2-7, with D tentatively TRBD2 (6 bases). This CDR3 comprises 15 residues. V lost 1 base, J lost 5 bases, and 15 bases lay in between. Germline V gives CDR1 SNHLY, CDR2 FYNNEI. The CDR3 nucleotides read TGTGCCAGCAGTGAAGGCGGGACCGCTATCGACGAGCAGTACTTC. Translating it yields CASSEGGTAIDEQYF.

This clone appeared a few times. V and J are TRBV30 and TRBJ2-1; weak D call: TRBD2 (5 bases). The CDR3 contains 16 residues. V was shortened by 1 base and J by 3 bases, with 16 bases between the two germline ends. CDR1 and CDR2 from the germline V gene are GTSNPN and SVGIG (reference sequence). CDR3 nucleotide sequence: TGTGCCTGGAGTGCCCGAGGGTCAGGCTTCTACAATGAGCAGTTCTTC. It translates to CAWSARGSGFYNEQFF.

The genes are TRBV6-1 and TRBJ1-5; tentative D call: TRBD1 (6 bases). Trimming removed 0 bases from V and 0 bases from J, with 12 bases in between. The CDR3 loop spans 17 amino acids. Germline values: CDR1 MNHNS, CDR2 SASEGT. This CDR3 is CASSEAGDTYSNQPQHF. The CDR3, as DNA: TGTGCCAGCAGTGAAGCGGGGGACACTTATAGCAATCAGCCCCAGCATTTT.

The genes are TRBV15 and TRBJ2-7, with D perhaps being TRBD1 or TRBD2 (5 bases each). The V end lost 5 bases, the J end lost 2 bases, and 13 bases lay between the germline ends. The germline V gene has CDR1 LNHNV and CDR2 YYDKDF (reference sequence). This CDR3 is 14 amino acids long. DNA for the CDR3: TGTGCCACCAGCCAAGGGGACGGGCCCTACGAGCAGTACTTC. This translates into CATSQGDGPYEQYF.

V gene TRBV11-2 combines with J gene TRBJ2-7, with 10 bases aligning to TRBD2. This CDR3 has 15 amino acids. The germline gives CDR1 SGHAT, CDR2 FQNNGV. V lost 6 bases, J lost 1 base, and 6 bases stayed unmatched. The CDR3 spells CASRPSGSASYEQYF. The CDR3 coding sequence is TGTGCCAGCAGGCCTAGCGGGAGCGCATCCTACGAGCAGTACTTC.

V gene TRBV5-1 combines with J gene TRBJ1-3; D ambiguous. Trimming removed 3 bases at V and 0 bases at J, with 16 bases between. The germline CDR1 and CDR2 sequences are SGHRS and YFSETQ. This CDR3 is built from 17 residues. The CDR3 protein is CASSSPGGLSSGNTIYF. The CDR3 DNA reads TGCGCCAGCAGCTCCCCCGGTGGACTGAGCTCTGGAAACACCATATATTTT.

The chain uses TRBV6-6 and TRBJ1-5, with 10 bases that match TRBD1. V trimming: 5 bases; J trimming: 9 bases; junction bases outside the gene matches: 13. In germline, CDR1 is MNHNY, CDR2 SVGAGI (reference sequence). The CDR3 has 16 amino acids. The CDR3 reads CASSPGAGQGSGPQHF. For the CDR3, the DNA is TGTGCCAGCAGTCCTGGGGCGGGACAGGGGTCGGGGCCCCAGCATTTT.